The 8 T cell receptor beta chains below come from one sample, sequenced in a study of cytomegalovirus exposure and HLA in healthy donors. A multiplex PCR was run with 60 Vbeta primers and 13 Jbeta primers. Here immunoSEQ multiplex PCR was the method, and the copy in TCRdb shows in-frame clones only, minus some. The sample has around 190,000 clones, roughly 86% seen once. Sequencing was carried out using PBMCs. All receptors derive from a man aged 40-50 years in good health and CMV-seropositive.

CDR3 in amino acids: CASRGGRSEKLFF. The CDR3, as DNA: TGTGCCAGCAGGGGGGGACGAAGCGAAAAACTGTTTTTT. This chain uses TRBV27 with TRBJ1-4; D is perhaps TRBD1 (5 bases). The CDR3 loop spans 13 amino acids. Germline loops: CDR1 MNHEY, CDR2 SMNVEV (reference sequence). The V end lost 6 bases, the J end lost 8 bases, and 13 bases lay between the germline ends. The full variable domain, rest sourced from reference TRBV27 and TRBJ1-4, is EAQVTQNPRYLITVTGKKLTVTCSQNMNHEYMSWYRQDPGLGLRQIYYSMNVEVTDKGDVPEGYKVSRKEKRNFPLILESPSPNQTSLYFCASRGGRSEKLFFGSGTQLSVL.

The chain has TRBV28 and TRBJ2-5, with 11 bases fitting TRBD2. The V segment lost 5 bases and the J segment 1 base; nucleotides outside the gene matches: 18. This CDR3 comprises 20 residues. Germline V gene sequence: CDR1 MDHEN, CDR2 SYDVKM. The CDR3 DNA reads as TGTGCCAGCAGTCCAAGGCGGCTGGCCGGACTAGCGGGCTTCCAAGAGACCCAGTACTTC. As protein: CASSPRRLAGLAGFQETQYF.

The CDR3 sequence: CASRSRGTAYNEQFF. The CDR3 DNA sequence: TGTGCCAGCAGATCACGGGGGACCGCTTACAATGAGCAGTTCTTC. The chain is built from TRBV7-9 and TRBJ2-1, with D perhaps TRBD2 (6 bases). With 6 bases removed from V and 4 bases from J, the gap between germline ends came to 16 bases. Looked up from germline, CDR1 is SEHNR and CDR2 is FQNEAQ (reference sequence). CDR3 length equals 15 residues.

In its sample, this clone was seen a few times. This chain joins TRBV6-1 and TRBJ2-1, with D maybe TRBD2 (5 bases). CDR1 and CDR2 from the germline V gene are MNHNS and SASEGT. Trimming stripped 7 bases from V and 3 bases from J, with 10 bases between. The CDR3 is 13 residues long. CDR3 residues: CASKLAFYNEQFF. In nucleotides, the CDR3 is TGTGCCAGCAAGCTAGCATTCTACAATGAGCAGTTCTTC.

This clone was counted between two and nine times. CDR3 sequence (DNA): TGTGCCAGCAGCCCCGCGGGGCTTGGAGAAGCTTTCTTT. Translation gives CASSPAGLGEAFF. The chain links TRBV5-6 to TRBJ1-1; D might be TRBD1 (5 bases). Trimming pared 4 bases from V and 8 bases from J, leaving 15 bases between. This CDR3 has 13 amino acids. Germline V lookup: CDR1 SGHDT, CDR2 YYEEEE.

V is TRBV5-4 and J is TRBJ2-2; 10 bases align to TRBD2. This CDR3 spans 15 amino acids. J lost 6 bases, V lost 1 base, and 3 bases had no gene match. In germline, CDR1 is SGHNT, CDR2 YYREEE (reference sequence). CDR3 DNA sequence: TGTGCCAGCAGCTTGAGCGGGAGGGCCTCCGGGGAGCTGTTTTTT. Amino acids: CASSLSGRASGELFF.

Here the CDR3 DNA reads TGTGCCAGCAGCACCCGGACAGGGACTACATCCTACGAGCAGTACTTC. As protein: CASSTRTGTTSYEQYF. The V and J genes are TRBV7-9 and TRBJ2-7; tentative D call: TRBD1 (8 bases). V shed 5 bases and J shed 1 base, with 18 bases lying between them. Germline values: CDR1 SEHNR, CDR2 FQNEAQ (reference sequence). This CDR3 spans 16 amino acids.

The chain combines TRBV19 with TRBJ2-7; D is ambiguous. The germline CDR1 and CDR2 sequences are LNHDA and SQIVND (reference sequence). This CDR3 is 14 amino acids long. With 3 bases removed from V and 2 bases from J, the gap between germline ends came to 11 bases. CDR3 sequence (DNA): TGTGCCAGTAGTATCGGAGCCCACACCTACGAGCAGTACTTC. The encoded protein is CASSIGAHTYEQYF.